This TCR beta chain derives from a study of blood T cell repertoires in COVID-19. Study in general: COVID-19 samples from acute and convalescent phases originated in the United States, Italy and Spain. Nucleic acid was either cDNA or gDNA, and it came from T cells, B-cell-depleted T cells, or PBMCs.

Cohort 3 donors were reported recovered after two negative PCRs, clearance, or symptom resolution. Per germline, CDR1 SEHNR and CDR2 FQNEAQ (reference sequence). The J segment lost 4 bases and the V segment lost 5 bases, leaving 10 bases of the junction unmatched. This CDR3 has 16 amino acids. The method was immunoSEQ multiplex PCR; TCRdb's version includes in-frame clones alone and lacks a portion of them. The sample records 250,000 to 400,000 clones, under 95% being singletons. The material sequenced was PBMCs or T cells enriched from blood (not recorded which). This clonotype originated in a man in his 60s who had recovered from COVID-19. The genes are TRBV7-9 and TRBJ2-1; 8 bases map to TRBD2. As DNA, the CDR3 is TGTGCCAGCAGCAAAGGGACTAGTTCGAGGTACAATGAGCAGTTCTTC. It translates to CASSKGTSSRYNEQFF.